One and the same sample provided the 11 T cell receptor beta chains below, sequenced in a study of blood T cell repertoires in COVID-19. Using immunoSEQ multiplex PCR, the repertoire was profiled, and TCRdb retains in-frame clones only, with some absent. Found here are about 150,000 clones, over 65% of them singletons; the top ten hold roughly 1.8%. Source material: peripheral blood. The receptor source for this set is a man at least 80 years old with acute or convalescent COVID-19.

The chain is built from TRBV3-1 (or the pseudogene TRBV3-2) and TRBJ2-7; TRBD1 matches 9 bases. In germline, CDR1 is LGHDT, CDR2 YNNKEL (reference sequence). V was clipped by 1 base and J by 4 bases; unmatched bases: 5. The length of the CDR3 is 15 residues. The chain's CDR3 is CASSQGGDRAYEQYV. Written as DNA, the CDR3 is TGTGCCAGCAGCCAAGGGGGGGACAGGGCTTACGAGCAGTACGTC.

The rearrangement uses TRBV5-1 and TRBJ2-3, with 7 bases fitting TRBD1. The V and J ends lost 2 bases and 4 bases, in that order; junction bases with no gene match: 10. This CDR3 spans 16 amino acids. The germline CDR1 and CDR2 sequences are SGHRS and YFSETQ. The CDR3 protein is CASSFLPTGKADTQYF. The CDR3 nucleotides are TGCGCCAGCAGCTTCTTACCGACAGGGAAGGCAGATACGCAGTATTTT. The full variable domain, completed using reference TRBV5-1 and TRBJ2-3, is KAGVTQTPRYLIKTRGQQVTLSCSPISGHRSVSWYQQTPGQGLQFLFEYFSETQRNKGNFPGRFSGRQFSNSRSEMNVSTLELGDSALYLCASSFLPTGKADTQYFGPGTRLTVL.

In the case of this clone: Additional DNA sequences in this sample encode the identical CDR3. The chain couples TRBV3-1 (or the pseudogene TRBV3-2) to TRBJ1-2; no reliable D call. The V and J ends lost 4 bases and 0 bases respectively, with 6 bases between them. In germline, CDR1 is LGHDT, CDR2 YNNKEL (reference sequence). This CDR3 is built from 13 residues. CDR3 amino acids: CASSPGTNYGYTF. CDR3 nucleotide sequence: TGTGCCAGCAGCCCCGGGACTAACTATGGCTACACCTTC.

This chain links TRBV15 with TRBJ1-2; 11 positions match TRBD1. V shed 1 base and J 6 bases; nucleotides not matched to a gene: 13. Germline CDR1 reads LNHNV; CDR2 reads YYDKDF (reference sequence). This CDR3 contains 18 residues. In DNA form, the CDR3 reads TGTGCCACCAGCAGAGGCGGGATTAGGGACAGGGGGAAGAATGGCTACACCTTC. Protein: CATSRGGIRDRGKNGYTF.

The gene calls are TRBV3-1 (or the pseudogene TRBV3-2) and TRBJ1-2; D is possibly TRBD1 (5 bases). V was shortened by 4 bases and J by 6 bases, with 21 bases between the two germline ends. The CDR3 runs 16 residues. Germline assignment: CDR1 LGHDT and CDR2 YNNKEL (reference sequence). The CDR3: CASSPSLGGVFDGYTF. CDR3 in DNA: TGTGCCAGCAGCCCCTCTTTGGGGGGAGTGTTCGATGGCTACACCTTC.

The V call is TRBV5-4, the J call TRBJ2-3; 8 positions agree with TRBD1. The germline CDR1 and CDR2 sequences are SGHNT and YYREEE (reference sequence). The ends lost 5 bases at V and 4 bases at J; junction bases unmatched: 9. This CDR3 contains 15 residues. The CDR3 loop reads CASSFDRGNADTQYF. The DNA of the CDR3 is TGTGCCAGCAGTTTCGACAGGGGTAATGCAGATACGCAGTATTTT.

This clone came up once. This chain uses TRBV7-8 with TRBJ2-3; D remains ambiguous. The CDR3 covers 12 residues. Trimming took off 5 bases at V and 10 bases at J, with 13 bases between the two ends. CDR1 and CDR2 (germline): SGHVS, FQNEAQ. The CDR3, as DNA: TGTGCCAGCAGCCATCAGGTAATCGCGCAGTATTTT. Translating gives CASSHQVIAQYF.

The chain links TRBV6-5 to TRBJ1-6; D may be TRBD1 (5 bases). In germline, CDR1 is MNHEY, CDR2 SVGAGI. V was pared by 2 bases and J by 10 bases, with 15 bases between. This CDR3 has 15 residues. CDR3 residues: CASSYPGSGRSPLHF. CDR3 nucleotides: TGTGCCAGCAGTTACCCAGGGTCCGGACGGTCACCCCTCCACTTT.

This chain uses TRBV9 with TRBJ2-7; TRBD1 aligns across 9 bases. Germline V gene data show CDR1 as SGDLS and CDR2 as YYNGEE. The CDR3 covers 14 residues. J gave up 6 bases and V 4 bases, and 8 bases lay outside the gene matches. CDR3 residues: CASSTGQGTTEQYF. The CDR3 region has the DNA TGTGCCAGCAGCACCGGACAGGGGACGACCGAGCAGTACTTC.

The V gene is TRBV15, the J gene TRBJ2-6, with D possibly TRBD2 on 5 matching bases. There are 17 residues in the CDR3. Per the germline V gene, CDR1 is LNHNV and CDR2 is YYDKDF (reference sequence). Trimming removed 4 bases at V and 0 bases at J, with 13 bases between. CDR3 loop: CATSTHTGISGANVLTF. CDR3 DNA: TGTGCCACCAGCACCCACACGGGGATCTCTGGGGCCAACGTCCTGACTTTC.

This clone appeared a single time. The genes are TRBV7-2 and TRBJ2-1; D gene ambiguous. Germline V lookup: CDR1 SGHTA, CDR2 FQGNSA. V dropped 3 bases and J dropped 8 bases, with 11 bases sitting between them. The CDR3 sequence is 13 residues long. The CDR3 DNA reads TGTGCCAGCAGCTTGAGACTTCTTGATGAGCAGTTCTTC. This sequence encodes CASSLRLLDEQFF. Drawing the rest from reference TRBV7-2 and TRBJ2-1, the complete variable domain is GAGVSQSPSNKVTEKGKDVELRCDPISGHTALYWYRQSLGQGLEFLIYFQGNSAPDKSGLPSDRFSAERTGGSVSTLTIQRTQQEDSAVYLCASSLRLLDEQFFGPGTRLTVL.